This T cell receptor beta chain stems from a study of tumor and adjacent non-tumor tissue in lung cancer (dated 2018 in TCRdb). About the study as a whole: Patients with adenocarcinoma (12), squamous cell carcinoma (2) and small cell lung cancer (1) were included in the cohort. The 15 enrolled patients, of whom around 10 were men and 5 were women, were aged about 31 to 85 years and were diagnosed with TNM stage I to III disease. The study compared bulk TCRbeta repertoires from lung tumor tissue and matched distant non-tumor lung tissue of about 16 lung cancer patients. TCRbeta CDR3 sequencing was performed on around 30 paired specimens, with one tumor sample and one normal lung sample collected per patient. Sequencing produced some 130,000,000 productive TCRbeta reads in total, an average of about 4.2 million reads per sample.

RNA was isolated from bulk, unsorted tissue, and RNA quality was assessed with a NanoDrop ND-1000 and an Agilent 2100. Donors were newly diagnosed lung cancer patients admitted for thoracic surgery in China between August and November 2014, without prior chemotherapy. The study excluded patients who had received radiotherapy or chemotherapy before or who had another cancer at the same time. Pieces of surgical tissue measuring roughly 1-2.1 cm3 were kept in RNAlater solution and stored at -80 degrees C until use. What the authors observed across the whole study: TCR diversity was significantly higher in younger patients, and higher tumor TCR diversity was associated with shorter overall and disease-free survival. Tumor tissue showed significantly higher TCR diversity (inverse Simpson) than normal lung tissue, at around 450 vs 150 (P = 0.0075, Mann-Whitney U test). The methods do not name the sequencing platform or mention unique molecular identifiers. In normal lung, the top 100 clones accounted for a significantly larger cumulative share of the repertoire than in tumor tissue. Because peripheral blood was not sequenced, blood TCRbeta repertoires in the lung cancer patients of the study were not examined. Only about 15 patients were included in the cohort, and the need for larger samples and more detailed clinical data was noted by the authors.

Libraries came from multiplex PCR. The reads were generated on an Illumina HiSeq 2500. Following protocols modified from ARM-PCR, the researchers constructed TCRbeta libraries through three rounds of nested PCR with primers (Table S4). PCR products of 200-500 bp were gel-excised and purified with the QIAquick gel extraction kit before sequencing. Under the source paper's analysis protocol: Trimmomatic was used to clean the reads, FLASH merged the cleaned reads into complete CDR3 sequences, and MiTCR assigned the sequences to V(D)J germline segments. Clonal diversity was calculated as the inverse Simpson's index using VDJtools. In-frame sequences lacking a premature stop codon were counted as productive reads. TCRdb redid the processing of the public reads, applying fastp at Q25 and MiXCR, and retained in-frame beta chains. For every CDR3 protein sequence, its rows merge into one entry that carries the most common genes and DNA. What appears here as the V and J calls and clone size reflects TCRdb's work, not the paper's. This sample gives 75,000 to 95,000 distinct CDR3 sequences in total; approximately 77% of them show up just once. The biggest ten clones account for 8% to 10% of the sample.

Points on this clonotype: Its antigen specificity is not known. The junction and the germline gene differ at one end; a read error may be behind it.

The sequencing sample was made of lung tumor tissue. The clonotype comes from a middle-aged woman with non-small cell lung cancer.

The CDR3 in this case is CSVARTDNEKLFF. Here is the DNA: TGCAGCGTTGCGAGGACAGATAATGAAAAACTCTTTTTT. The V and J genes are TRBV29-1 and TRBJ1-4; a tentative D match to TRBD1 spans 6 bases. CDR1 and CDR2 are drawn from the germline V gene: SQVTM, ANQGSEA. The CDR3, from cysteine to phenylalanine, totals 13 residues. The only DNA kept is the CDR3, 39 bases in frame from the first base.